This TCR beta chain was observed in a study of shared clonotypes between healthy human individuals. Assay used: immunoSEQ multiplex PCR; TCRdb lists only in-frame clones, some missing. The sample shows approximately 640,000 clones, 72% of them seen only once. The germline V gene encodes CDR1 SGHTA and CDR2 FQGTGA. This CDR3 comprises 15 residues. After removal of 1 base from V and 6 bases from J, the junction contained 7 bases not matched to a gene. This chain links TRBV7-3 with TRBJ2-3; 7 bases align to TRBD2. The receptor was isolated from a woman under 40 in good health. The sequenced sample consisted of memory CD4+ T cells sorted from blood. Subset given: CD45RA-negative fraction. The CDR3 spells CASSLSGSSGDTQYF. CDR3 nucleotides: TGTGCCAGCAGCTTAAGCGGGAGTAGCGGGGATACGCAGTATTTT.